The 32 T cell receptor beta chains in this list originate from one sample, sequenced in a study of cytomegalovirus exposure and HLA in healthy donors. Use of 60 Vbeta and 13 Jbeta primers characterized the PCR. Assay used: immunoSEQ multiplex PCR; TCRdb lists only in-frame clones, some missing. The sample contains about 170,000 clones, under 80% of which appear only once. What was sequenced was PBMCs. Receptors originate from a female donor in good health and CMV-seronegative.

V and J are TRBV6-5 and TRBJ1-1; no reliable D call. The CDR3 is 11 amino acids. Trimming cost V 7 bases and J 1 base, with 4 bases left between them. The germline V gene has CDR1 MNHEY and CDR2 SVGAGI. The CDR3 coding sequence is TGTGCCAGCATAGCGAACACTGAAGCTTTCTTT. This gives the protein CASIANTEAFF.

The genes are TRBV19 and TRBJ1-1, with 8 bases identical to TRBD1. The CDR3 length is 15 residues. The J segment lost 5 bases and the V segment lost 2 bases, leaving 7 bases of the junction unmatched. Looked up from germline, CDR1 is LNHDA and CDR2 is SQIVND (reference sequence). In DNA, the CDR3 is TGTGCCAGTAGTATACTGGGGACAGGTCAGACTGAAGCTTTCTTT. It yields the protein CASSILGTGQTEAFF.

This clone has a handful of counts. This CDR3 is also generated by other DNA sequences in the sample. V is TRBV6-4 and J is TRBJ2-3; 8 positions match TRBD2. Germline CDR1 MRHNA, CDR2 SNTAGT. With 3 bases clipped from V and 1 base from J, the junction kept 0 bases outside the gene matches. The CDR3 totals 14 residues. The CDR3, as DNA: TGTGCCAGCAGTGAAGCGGGGGGCACAGATACGCAGTATTTT. Protein product: CASSEAGGTDTQYF.

The chain joins TRBV7-8 to TRBJ2-5; D is undetermined. V lost 2 bases and J 5 bases, leaving 15 bases between the germline ends. Germline V gene sequence: CDR1 SGHVS, CDR2 FQNEAQ. This CDR3 has 15 residues. As DNA, the CDR3 is TGTGCCAGCAGCTTAAGAGCCCAAGATGTGGAGACCCAGTACTTC. Encoded protein: CASSLRAQDVETQYF.

The rearrangement joins TRBV5-1 to TRBJ2-6; a weak D match, TRBD2 (5 bases). This CDR3 contains 17 residues. The germline CDR1 and CDR2 sequences are SGHRS and YFSETQ. Trimming left V 2 bases short and J 2 bases short, with 14 bases between. This CDR3 is CASSFIFRGTGANVLTF. The CDR3 bases are TGCGCCAGCAGCTTTATTTTCAGAGGGACTGGGGCCAACGTCCTGACTTTC.

This clone was detected once. The chain joins TRBV5-4 to TRBJ2-3; possible D gene TRBD2, 6 bases. Trimming left V 5 bases short and J 1 base short, with 14 bases between. Germline V gene data show CDR1 as SGHNT and CDR2 as YYREEE (reference sequence). The length of the CDR3 is 15 residues. Here the CDR3 DNA reads TGTGCCAGCAGGTCGGGTAGCGGAGGCACAGATACGCAGTATTTT. This encodes CASRSGSGGTDTQYF.

The chain has TRBV7-8 and TRBJ2-5; 7 bases map to TRBD2. CDR3 length: 15 residues. V dropped 1 base and J dropped 1; count of bases not matched to a gene: 3. The germline gives CDR1 SGHVS, CDR2 FQNEAQ. As DNA, the CDR3 is TGTGCCAGCAGCTTAGGGACTAGTGGCCAAGAGACCCAGTACTTC. It is translated as CASSLGTSGQETQYF.

This clone was counted once. The chain links TRBV4-2 to TRBJ2-3, with 13 nucleotides matching TRBD2. V gave up 4 bases and J gave up 3 bases; unmatched junction bases: 4. In germline, CDR1 is LGHNA, CDR2 YNFKEQ. The CDR3 has 16 amino acids. This chain's CDR3 is CASSRLAGGGTDTQYF. DNA for the CDR3: TGTGCCAGCAGCCGACTAGCGGGAGGAGGAACAGATACGCAGTATTTT.

The V call is TRBV6-6, the J call TRBJ2-7, with D perhaps TRBD2 (7 bases). The V end was cut by 2 bases, the J end by 4 bases, with 12 bases between. The V gene's germline CDR1 is MNHNY and CDR2 SVGAGI (reference sequence). This CDR3 spans 14 amino acids. The CDR3 bases are TGTGCCAGCAGTTACGCGGGGGCCTCTTACGAGCAGTACTTC. Amino acids: CASSYAGASYEQYF.

The gene calls are TRBV29-1 and TRBJ1-4; D unclear. There are 12 residues in the CDR3. Germline assignment: CDR1 SQVTM and CDR2 ANQGSEA. Trimming took 6 bases from V and 4 from J, leaving 9 bases between them. The CDR3 sequence is CSVPIDNEKLFF. CDR3 DNA sequence: TGCAGCGTGCCCATAGATAATGAAAAACTGTTTTTT.

This clone was seen a handful of times. The chain carries TRBV10-1 and TRBJ1-1; D may be TRBD1 (6 bases). Trimming stripped 5 bases from V and 11 bases from J, with 18 bases between. This CDR3 has 13 residues. Germline lookup yields CDR1 WNHNN and CDR2 SYGVQD (reference sequence). CDR3 sequence: CASSRYQGMGAFF. DNA of the CDR3: TGCGCCAGCAGTCGCTATCAGGGGATGGGGGCTTTCTTT.

The chain carries TRBV7-2 and TRBJ1-5, with a tentative D call TRBD1 (5 bases). The CDR3 consists of 18 residues. Deletions cut 1 base from V and 7 bases from J, with 23 bases between. The germline V gene has CDR1 SGHTA and CDR2 FQGNSA. This chain's CDR3 is CASSLGGASGGSRQPQHF. The CDR3 region has the DNA TGTGCCAGCAGCTTAGGTGGGGCTTCGGGGGGGTCGAGACAGCCCCAGCATTTT.

This sequence joins TRBV6-6 and TRBJ2-5; no clear D gene. The CDR3 consists of 14 residues. V was shortened by 0 bases and J by 5 bases, with 10 bases between the two germline ends. CDR1 is MNHNY, CDR2 SVGAGI, per germline (reference sequence). The CDR3 DNA sequence: TGTGCCAGCAGTTACTCGGTGGTCGAGGAGACCCAGTACTTC. Its translation is CASSYSVVEETQYF.

The chain links TRBV5-1 to TRBJ2-2; D is uncertain. This CDR3 region has 14 residues. Per the germline V gene, CDR1 is SGHRS and CDR2 is YFSETQ. The ends were cut back, 0 bases at V and 2 bases at J, with 5 bases in the middle. CDR3 nucleotides: TGCGCCAGCAGCTTGGGACTTAACACCGGGGAGCTGTTTTTT. The encoded protein is CASSLGLNTGELFF.

This clone was picked up a small number of times. The chain couples TRBV9 to TRBJ2-3; 12 nucleotides align to TRBD2. Germline V CDR1 and CDR2: SGDLS, YYNGEE. Trimming removed 7 bases from V and 5 bases from J; junction bases left unmatched: 5. The CDR3 runs 14 residues. The CDR3 loop is CASGSSGRVDTQYF. CDR3 DNA: TGTGCCAGCGGGTCTAGCGGGAGGGTAGATACGCAGTATTTT.

This clone was observed once. This sequence joins TRBV15 and TRBJ2-7; 12 nucleotides agree with TRBD2. The CDR3 loop spans 18 amino acids. V lost 3 bases to trimming and J lost 5 bases; unmatched junction nucleotides: 14. Looked up from germline, CDR1 is LNHNV and CDR2 is YYDKDF (reference sequence). The DNA of the CDR3 is TGTGCCACCAGCAGTCGGTGGCGGCCTAGCGGGGGGGAGGACGAGCAGTACTTC. It specifies CATSSRWRPSGGEDEQYF.

This rearrangement joins TRBV28 to TRBJ2-7; 9 bases are a match to TRBD1. The V and J ends lost 7 bases and 2 bases, in that order; junction bases with no gene match: 21. CDR3 length: 19 amino acids. In germline, CDR1 is MDHEN, CDR2 SYDVKM. The CDR3 loop reads CASTPPGTGSPGFPYEQYF. CDR3 DNA sequence: TGTGCCAGCACCCCACCTGGGACAGGGAGTCCCGGGTTTCCCTACGAGCAGTACTTC.

The chain employs TRBV5-1 and TRBJ2-3; TRBD2 matches 7 bases. J lost 4 bases, V lost 0 bases, and 5 bases had no gene match. CDR1 and CDR2 (germline): SGHRS, YFSETQ. CDR3 size: 15 residues. The CDR3 region has the DNA TGCGCCAGCAGCTTGGTTGCGGGAGAGTCAGATACGCAGTATTTT. It translates to CASSLVAGESDTQYF.

V is TRBV7-9 and J is TRBJ1-2; 8 bases align to TRBD1. The CDR3 is 17 amino acids. With 3 bases clipped from V and 2 bases from J, the junction kept 11 bases outside the gene matches. Germline V gene lookup returns CDR1 SEHNR and CDR2 FQNEAQ (reference sequence). CDR3 sequence reads: CASSFAGGQTLNYGYTF. CDR3 nucleotides: TGTGCCAGCAGCTTTGCAGGGGGCCAAACCTTAAACTATGGCTACACCTTC.

This chain links TRBV2 with TRBJ1-1; TRBD1 is a possible D gene (6 bases). The CDR3 sequence is 12 residues long. CDR1 is SNHLY and CDR2 is FYNNEI in the germline V gene. Trimming took off 0 bases at V and 11 bases at J, with 10 bases between the two ends. CDR3 residues: CASSEANREAFF. As DNA, the CDR3 is TGTGCCAGCAGTGAAGCGAACAGGGAGGCTTTCTTT.

Only a few counts were recorded for this clone. V gene TRBV29-1 combines with J gene TRBJ2-2; 9 nucleotides match TRBD1. The CDR3 loop spans 14 amino acids. Per the germline V gene, CDR1 is SQVTM and CDR2 is ANQGSEA. Losses at the gene ends were 1 base for V and 6 bases for J; bases not matched to a gene: 3. The chain's CDR3 is CSVEGTGVAGELFF. Here the CDR3 DNA reads TGCAGCGTTGAAGGGACAGGGGTGGCCGGGGAGCTGTTTTTT.

The rearrangement uses TRBV11-2 and TRBJ2-7; the D gene is possibly TRBD2 (6 bases). In germline, CDR1 is SGHAT, CDR2 FQNNGV. The V gene lost 6 bases and the J gene lost 5 bases, with 20 bases spanning the gap. CDR3 length equals 15 residues. The CDR3 is CASRNWDSAADEQYF. The DNA for the CDR3 is TGTGCCAGCAGAAATTGGGACTCAGCGGCGGACGAGCAGTACTTC.

The chain recombines TRBV19 with TRBJ2-7; weak D call: TRBD1 (6 bases). The CDR3 spans 14 residues. The V gene's germline CDR1 is LNHDA and CDR2 SQIVND (reference sequence). V lost 5 bases, J lost 1 base, and 12 bases lay in between. CDR3 in DNA: TGTGCCAGTAGTCCAGCAGGGGATTCCTACGAGCAGTACTTC. This gives the protein CASSPAGDSYEQYF. Full variable domain (missing parts from reference TRBV19 and TRBJ2-7): DGGITQSPKYLFRKEGQNVTLSCEQNLNHDAMYWYRQDPGQGLRLIYYSQIVNDFQKGDIAEGYSVSREKKESFPLTVTSAQKNPTAFYLCASSPAGDSYEQYFGPGTRLTVT.

The chain recombines TRBV11-3 with TRBJ2-7; the match to TRBD2 covers 8 bases. This CDR3 is 15 amino acids long. The V and J ends lost 4 bases and 0 bases, in that order; junction bases with no gene match: 5. CDR1 is SGHNT, CDR2 YENEEA, per germline. CDR3: CASSSLAGPSYEQYF. The CDR3 DNA reads TGTGCCAGCAGCTCCTTAGCGGGGCCCTCCTACGAGCAGTACTTC.

V gene TRBV9 combines with J gene TRBJ2-1; D unresolved. The length of the CDR3 is 14 residues. Looked up from germline, CDR1 is SGDLS and CDR2 is YYNGEE. Trimming removed 0 bases from V and 6 bases from J, with 10 bases in between. CDR3 sequence: CASSVASSPNEQFF. In DNA, the CDR3 is TGTGCCAGCAGCGTAGCGAGTAGCCCCAATGAGCAGTTCTTC.

V is TRBV7-3 and J is TRBJ2-2, with 10 bases aligning to TRBD1. CDR1 is SGHTA, CDR2 FQGTGA, per germline. The ends lost 5 bases at V and 4 bases at J; junction bases unmatched: 4. The CDR3 has 15 residues. This CDR3 reads CASSPGTGATGELFF. CDR3 nucleotide sequence: TGTGCCAGCAGCCCCGGGACAGGGGCCACCGGGGAGCTGTTTTTT.

V is TRBV7-2 and J is TRBJ2-7, with D maybe TRBD2 (6 bases). The CDR3 spans 14 residues. With 7 bases removed from V and 1 base from J, the gap between germline ends came to 14 bases. Germline V gene lookup returns CDR1 SGHTA and CDR2 FQGNSA. CDR3 region: CASNDGGPSYEQYF. As DNA, the CDR3 is TGTGCCAGCAATGACGGGGGACCGTCCTACGAGCAGTACTTC.

The chain links TRBV5-1 to TRBJ2-5, with D perhaps TRBD2 (6 bases). CDR3 size: 14 residues. The V end lost 2 bases, the J end lost 1 base, and 9 bases lay between the germline ends. The germline CDR1 and CDR2 sequences are SGHRS and YFSETQ. The CDR3 sequence: CASSFSGRQETQYF. The DNA of the CDR3 is TGCGCCAGCAGCTTTAGCGGCCGCCAAGAGACCCAGTACTTC.

This sequence joins TRBV19 and TRBJ2-5, with 10 bases matching TRBD2. Unmatched junction bases numbered 9, after V lost 3 bases and J lost 5 bases. Germline lookup yields CDR1 LNHDA and CDR2 SQIVND (reference sequence). There are 16 residues in the CDR3. CDR3 region: CASSMGLAGAGETQYF. The CDR3 DNA follows: TGTGCCAGTAGTATGGGTCTAGCGGGGGCGGGTGAGACCCAGTACTTC.

This clone was seen more than once but under ten times. The rearrangement uses TRBV5-6 and TRBJ1-4; D is unresolved. Per the germline V gene, CDR1 is SGHDT and CDR2 is YYEEEE. The CDR3 contains 15 residues. Trimming removed 4 bases at V and 2 bases at J, with 12 bases between. The CDR3 DNA sequence: TGTGCCAGCAGCAAGGAGGGCAGGACTAATGAAAAACTGTTTTTT. Translated: CASSKEGRTNEKLFF. Based on the CDR3 plus reference TRBV5-6 and TRBJ1-4, the full variable domain is DAGVTQSPTHLIKTRGQQVTLRCSPKSGHDTVSWYQQALGQGPQFIFQYYEEEERQRGNFPDRFSGHQFPNYSSELNVNALLLGDSALYLCASSKEGRTNEKLFFGSGTQLSVL.

The rearrangement links TRBV25-1 to TRBJ1-2, with TRBD1 as a possible D gene (6 bases). Germline V gives CDR1 MGHDK, CDR2 SYGVNS. The CDR3 has 15 amino acids. Trimming stripped 2 bases from V and 9 bases from J, with 19 bases between. The CDR3: CASSEIIRGYRSYTF. Here the CDR3 DNA reads TGTGCCAGCAGTGAAATTATCAGGGGATATAGGAGCTACACCTTC.

The V call is TRBV19, the J call TRBJ2-7; 8 nucleotides agree with TRBD1. The CDR3 has 12 residues. V lost 8 bases and J lost 0; bases outside the gene matches: 0. CDR1 is LNHDA, CDR2 SQIVND, per germline (reference sequence). In DNA form, the CDR3 reads TGTGCCAGTGGACAGGGCTCCTACGAGCAGTACTTC. Its protein product is CASGQGSYEQYF.